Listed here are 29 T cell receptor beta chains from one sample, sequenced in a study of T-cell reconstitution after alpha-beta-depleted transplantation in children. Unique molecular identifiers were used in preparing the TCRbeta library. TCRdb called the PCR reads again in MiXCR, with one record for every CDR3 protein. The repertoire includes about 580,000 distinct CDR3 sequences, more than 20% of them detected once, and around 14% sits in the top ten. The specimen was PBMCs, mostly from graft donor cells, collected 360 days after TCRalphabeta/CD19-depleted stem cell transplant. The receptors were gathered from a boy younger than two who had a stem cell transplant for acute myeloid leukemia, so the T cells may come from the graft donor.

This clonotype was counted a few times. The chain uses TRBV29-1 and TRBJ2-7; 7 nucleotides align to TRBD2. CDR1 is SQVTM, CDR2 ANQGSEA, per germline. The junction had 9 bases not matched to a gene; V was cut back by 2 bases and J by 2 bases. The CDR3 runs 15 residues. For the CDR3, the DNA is TGCAGCGTTGAAACAGCTAGCGGAAGCACCTACGAGCAGTACTTC. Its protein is CSVETASGSTYEQYF.

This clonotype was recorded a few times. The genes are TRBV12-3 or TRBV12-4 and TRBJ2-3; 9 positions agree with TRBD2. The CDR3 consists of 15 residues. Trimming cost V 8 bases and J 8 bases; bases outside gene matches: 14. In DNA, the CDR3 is TGTGCCAGCGGGATAGCGGGGGCCACCTTGGGTACGCAGTATTTT. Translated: CASGIAGATLGTQYF.

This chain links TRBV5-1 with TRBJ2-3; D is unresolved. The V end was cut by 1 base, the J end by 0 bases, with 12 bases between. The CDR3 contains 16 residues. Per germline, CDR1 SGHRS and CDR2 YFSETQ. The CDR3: CASSLSPATSTDTQYF. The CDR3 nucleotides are TGCGCCAGCAGCTTGAGCCCAGCCACTAGCACAGATACGCAGTATTTT. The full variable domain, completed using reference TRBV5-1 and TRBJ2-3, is KAGVTQTPRYLIKTRGQQVTLSCSPISGHRSVSWYQQTPGQGLQFLFEYFSETQRNKGNFPGRFSGRQFSNSRSEMNVSTLELGDSALYLCASSLSPATSTDTQYFGPGTRLTVL.

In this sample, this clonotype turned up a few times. CDR3: CASSPTLGYEQYV. DNA for the CDR3: TGTGCCAGCAGTCCTACATTAGGGTACGAGCAGTACGTC. The V call is TRBV12-3 or TRBV12-4, the J call TRBJ2-7; D is ambiguous. V lost 5 bases to trimming and J lost 4 bases, with 12 bases between them. The CDR3 has 13 residues.

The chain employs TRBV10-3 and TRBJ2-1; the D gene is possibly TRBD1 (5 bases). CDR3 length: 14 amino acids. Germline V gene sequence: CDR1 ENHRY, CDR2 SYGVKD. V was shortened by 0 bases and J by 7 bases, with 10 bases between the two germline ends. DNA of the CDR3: TGTGCCATCAGTGAGTCGACAGTCGATAATGAGCAGTTCTTC. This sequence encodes CAISESTVDNEQFF.

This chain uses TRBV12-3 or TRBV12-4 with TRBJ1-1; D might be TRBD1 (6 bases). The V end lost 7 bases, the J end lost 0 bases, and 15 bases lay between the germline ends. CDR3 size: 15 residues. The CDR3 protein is CASTQPDRLNTEAFF. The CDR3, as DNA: TGTGCCAGCACCCAACCGGACAGATTGAACACTGAAGCTTTCTTT.

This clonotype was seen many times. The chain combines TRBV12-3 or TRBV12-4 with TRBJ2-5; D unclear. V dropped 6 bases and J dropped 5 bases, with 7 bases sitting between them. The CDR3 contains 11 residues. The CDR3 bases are TGTGCCAGCAGCCGCAGCGAGACCCAGTACTTC. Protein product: CASSRSETQYF.

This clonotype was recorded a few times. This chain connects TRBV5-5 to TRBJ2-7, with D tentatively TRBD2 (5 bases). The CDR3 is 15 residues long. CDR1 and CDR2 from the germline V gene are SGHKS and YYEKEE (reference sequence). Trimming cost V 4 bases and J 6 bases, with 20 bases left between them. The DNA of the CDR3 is TGTGCCAGCAGCCGAACAACGGGGTACTACGGCGAGCAGTACGTC. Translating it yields CASSRTTGYYGEQYV.

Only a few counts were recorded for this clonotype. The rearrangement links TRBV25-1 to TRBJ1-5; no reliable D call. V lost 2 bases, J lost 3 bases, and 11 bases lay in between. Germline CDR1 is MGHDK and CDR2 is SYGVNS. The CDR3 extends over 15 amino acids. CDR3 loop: CASSENTASNQPQHF. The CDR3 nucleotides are TGTGCCAGCAGTGAAAACACTGCTTCCAATCAGCCCCAGCATTTT.

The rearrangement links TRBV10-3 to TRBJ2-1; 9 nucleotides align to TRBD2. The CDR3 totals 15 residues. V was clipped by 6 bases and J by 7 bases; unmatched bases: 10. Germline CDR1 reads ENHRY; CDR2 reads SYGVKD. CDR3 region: CAISVGVAGVNEQFF. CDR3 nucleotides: TGTGCCATCAGCGTCGGGGTAGCGGGGGTTAATGAGCAGTTCTTC.

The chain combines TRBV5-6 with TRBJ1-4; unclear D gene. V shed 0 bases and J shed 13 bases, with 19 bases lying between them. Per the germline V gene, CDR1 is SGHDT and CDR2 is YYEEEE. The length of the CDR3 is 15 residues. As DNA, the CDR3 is TGTGCCAGCAGCTTGGGTCACCGTCGGGCCGAAGGACTGTTTTTT. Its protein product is CASSLGHRRAEGLFF. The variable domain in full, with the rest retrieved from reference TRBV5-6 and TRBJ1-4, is DAGVTQSPTHLIKTRGQQVTLRCSPKSGHDTVSWYQQALGQGPQFIFQYYEEEERQRGNFPDRFSGHQFPNYSSELNVNALLLGDSALYLCASSLGHRRAEGLFFGSGTQLSVL.

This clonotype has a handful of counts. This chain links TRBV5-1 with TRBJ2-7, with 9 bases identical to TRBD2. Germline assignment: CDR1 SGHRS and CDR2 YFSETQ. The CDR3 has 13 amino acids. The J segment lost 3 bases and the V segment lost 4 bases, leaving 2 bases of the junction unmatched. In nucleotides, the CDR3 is TGCGCCAGCAGCGTGACTAGCGGCTACGAGCAGTACGTC. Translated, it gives CASSVTSGYEQYV.

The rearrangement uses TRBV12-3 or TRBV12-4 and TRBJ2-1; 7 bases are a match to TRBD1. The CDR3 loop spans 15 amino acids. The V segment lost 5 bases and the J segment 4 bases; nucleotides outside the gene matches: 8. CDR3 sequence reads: CASSPTGQFYNEQFF. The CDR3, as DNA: TGTGCCAGCAGTCCGACGGGACAGTTTTACAATGAGCAGTTCTTC.

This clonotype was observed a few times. CDR3 region: CASSQEDRADTQYF. CDR3 sequence (DNA): TGCGCCAGCAGCCAAGAGGACAGGGCAGATACGCAGTATTTT. The rearrangement uses TRBV4-1 and TRBJ2-3, with 8 bases identical to TRBD1. The CDR3 is 14 amino acids. V gave up 0 bases and J gave up 4 bases; unmatched junction bases: 0. CDR1 is MGHRA and CDR2 is YSYEKL in the germline V gene.

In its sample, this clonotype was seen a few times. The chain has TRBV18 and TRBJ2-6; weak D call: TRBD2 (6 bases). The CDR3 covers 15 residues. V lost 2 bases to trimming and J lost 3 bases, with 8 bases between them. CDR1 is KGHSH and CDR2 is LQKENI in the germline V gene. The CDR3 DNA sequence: TGTGCCAGCTCACCAGGAGGGGTTGGGGCCAACGTCCTGACTTTC. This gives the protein CASSPGGVGANVLTF. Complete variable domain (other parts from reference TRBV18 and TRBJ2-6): NAGVMQNPRHLVRRRGQEARLRCSPMKGHSHVYWYRQLPEEGLKFMVYLQKENIIDESGMPKERFSAEFPKEGPSILRIQQVVRGDSAAYFCASSPGGVGANVLTFGAGSRLTVL.

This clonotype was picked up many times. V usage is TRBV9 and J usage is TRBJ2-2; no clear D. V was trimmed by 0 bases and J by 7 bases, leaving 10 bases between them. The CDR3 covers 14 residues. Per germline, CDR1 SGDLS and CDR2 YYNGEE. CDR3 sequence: CASSVGLGGGELFF. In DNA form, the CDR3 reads TGTGCCAGCAGCGTAGGTCTAGGTGGCGGGGAGCTGTTTTTT.

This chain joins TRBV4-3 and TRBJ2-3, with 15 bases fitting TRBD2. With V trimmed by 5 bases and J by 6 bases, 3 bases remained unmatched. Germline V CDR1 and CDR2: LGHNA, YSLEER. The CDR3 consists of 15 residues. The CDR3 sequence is CASSDGTSGGDTQYF. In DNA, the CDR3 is TGCGCCAGCAGCGATGGGACTAGCGGGGGGGATACGCAGTATTTT.

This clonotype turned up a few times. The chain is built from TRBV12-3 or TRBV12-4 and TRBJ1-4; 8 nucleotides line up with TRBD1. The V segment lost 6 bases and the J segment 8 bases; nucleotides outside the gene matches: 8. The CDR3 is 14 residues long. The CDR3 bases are TGTGCCAGCAGCCTGGGACAGGTGGGCGAAAAACTGTTTTTT. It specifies CASSLGQVGEKLFF.

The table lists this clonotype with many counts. CDR3 in amino acids: CASNVGGTEAFF. Here the CDR3 DNA reads TGTGCCAGCAATGTTGGGGGCACTGAAGCTTTCTTT. The chain couples TRBV12-3 or TRBV12-4 to TRBJ1-1, with a tentative D call TRBD1 (5 bases). Trimming shortened V by 7 bases and J by 4 bases, and 10 bases separated the two germline ends. There are 12 residues in the CDR3.

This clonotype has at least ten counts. CDR3 amino acids: CSARAQGRGTDTQYF. The CDR3 DNA sequence: TGCAGTGCTAGAGCACAAGGTAGAGGCACAGATACGCAGTATTTT. The chain carries TRBV20-1 and TRBJ2-3; D not certain. The length of the CDR3 is 15 residues. Germline CDR1 and CDR2: DFQATT and SNEGSKA (reference sequence). Between the trimmed V and J ends, which lost 1 base and 1 base, there was a span of 12 bases.

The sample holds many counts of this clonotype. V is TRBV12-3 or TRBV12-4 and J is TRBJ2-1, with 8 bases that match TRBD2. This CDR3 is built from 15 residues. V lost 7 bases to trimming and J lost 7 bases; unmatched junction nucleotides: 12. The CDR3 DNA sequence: TGTGCCAGCAATGAGTTCGACTCGGGGGGGAATGAGCAGTTCTTC. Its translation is CASNEFDSGGNEQFF.

The DNA for the CDR3 is TGTGCCAGCAGCTTAGGGTGGCAGGGGAGATGGGAGCAGTACTTC. This sequence encodes CASSLGWQGRWEQYF. The V call is TRBV7-2, the J call TRBJ2-7; possible D gene TRBD1, 6 bases. The CDR3 sequence is 15 residues long. V lost 1 base and J 7 bases, leaving 17 bases between the germline ends. Germline V CDR1 and CDR2: SGHTA, FQGNSA.

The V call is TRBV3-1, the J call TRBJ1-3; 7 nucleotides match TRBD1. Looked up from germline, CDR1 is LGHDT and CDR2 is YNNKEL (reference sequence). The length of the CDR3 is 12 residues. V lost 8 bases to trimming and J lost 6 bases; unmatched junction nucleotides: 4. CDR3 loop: CASSGTENTIYF. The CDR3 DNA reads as TGTGCCAGCTCCGGGACAGAAAACACCATATATTTT. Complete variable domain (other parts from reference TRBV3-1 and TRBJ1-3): DTAVSQTPKYLVTQMGNDKSIKCEQNLGHDTMYWYKQDSKKFLKIMFSYNNKELIINETVPNRFSPKSPDKAHLNLHINSLELGDSAVYFCASSGTENTIYFGEGSWLTVV.

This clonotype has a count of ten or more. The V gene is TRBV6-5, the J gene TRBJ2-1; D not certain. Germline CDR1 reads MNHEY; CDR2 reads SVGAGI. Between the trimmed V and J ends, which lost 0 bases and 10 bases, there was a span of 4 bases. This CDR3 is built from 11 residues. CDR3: CASSYSWEQFF. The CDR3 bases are TGTGCCAGCAGTTACTCGTGGGAGCAGTTCTTC.

CDR3 DNA: TGCGCCAGCAGCCAGATCCCGACTAGCGGGGGCCTCCCGGGGGACGGGGAGCTGTTTTTT. Its translation is CASSQIPTSGGLPGDGELFF. The rearrangement uses TRBV4-3 and TRBJ2-2, with 12 positions matching TRBD2. This CDR3 region has 20 residues. J was trimmed by 7 bases and V by 3 bases; bases with no gene match: 18. Germline-derived CDR1 and CDR2 are LGHNA and YSLEER.

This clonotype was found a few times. The CDR3 DNA follows: TGCAGTGCTAACCCCGTCGGGGGGCCCTACGAGCAGTACTTC. Translation: CSANPVGGPYEQYF. This chain connects TRBV20-1 to TRBJ2-7; tentative D call: TRBD2 (7 bases). From germline, CDR1 is DFQATT and CDR2 SNEGSKA (reference sequence). CDR3 length: 14 residues. The germline V and J ends were trimmed by 4 bases and 2 bases, with 15 bases remaining between them.

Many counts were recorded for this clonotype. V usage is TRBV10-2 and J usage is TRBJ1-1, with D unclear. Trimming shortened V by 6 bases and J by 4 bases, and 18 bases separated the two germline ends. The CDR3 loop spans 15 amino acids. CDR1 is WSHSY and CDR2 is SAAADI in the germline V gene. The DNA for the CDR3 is TGCGCCAGCAGGTCCGGGTCCTTAGAGGGCACTGAAGCTTTCTTT. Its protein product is CASRSGSLEGTEAFF.

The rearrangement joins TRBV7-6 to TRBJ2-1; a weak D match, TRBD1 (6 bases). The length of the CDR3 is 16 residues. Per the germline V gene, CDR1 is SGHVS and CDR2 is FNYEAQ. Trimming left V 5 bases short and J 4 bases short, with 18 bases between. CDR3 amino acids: CASSPLGIDRYNEQFF. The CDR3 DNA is TGTGCCAGCAGCCCCCTGGGCATCGACAGGTACAATGAGCAGTTCTTC.

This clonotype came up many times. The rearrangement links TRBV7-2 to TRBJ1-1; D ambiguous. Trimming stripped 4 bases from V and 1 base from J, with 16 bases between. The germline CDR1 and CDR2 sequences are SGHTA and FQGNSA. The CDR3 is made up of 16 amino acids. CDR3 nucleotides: TGTGCCAGCAGCTACCCCGGGAACAGCCGGAACACTGAAGCTTTCTTT. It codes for CASSYPGNSRNTEAFF.